The present entry profiles one T cell receptor beta chain with its context. Its antigen specificity is not known. No qualities accompany the bases; no much larger clone lies one base away. CD4+ T cells from unexposed donors were collected before the COVID-19 pandemic (2011-2018). After more than 9 days of culture, CD4+ T cells were isolated with the EasySep CD4+ T cell isolation kit. Unexposed donor CD4+ T cells were tested for reactivity to SARS-CoV-2 S and N and four common cold coronavirus spike pools, as cell number allowed. Each well held millions of PBMCs cultured in IMDM containing approximately 5% human AB serum and about 11 IU/ml IL-2. Half of the culture medium was replaced with fresh IL-2-containing medium on days 3 and 7. Each peptide culture condition was generally run in triplicate replicate wells. The leukapheresis product for the unexposed donors was obtained through commercial purchase. Ficoll-Paque PLUS gradient centrifugation was used to isolate PBMCs from either whole blood or leukapheresis product. PBMCs were either cryopreserved at -140°C or used fresh in the expansion assay. The QIAamp Micro DNA Kit was used to extract genomic DNA from the CD4+ T cells.

The data are from a study of CD4 T cells in relation to SARS-CoV-2 and coronaviruses (dated by TCRdb to the early 2020s). Background on the whole study: In the ViraFEST assay, PBMCs were cultured with antigen for less than 12 days, after which TCR beta CDR3s were sequenced to identify clonal expansions specific to the antigen. The Adaptive Biotechnologies TCR-sequencing kit was used to sequence samples from a few pre-COVID donors and the naive versus memory experiments, whereas other data were Illumina-based. An HIV-1 Nef peptide pool or a no-peptide culture served as the negative reference condition. For other donors in the study, expansion assays were sequenced with a different, Illumina-based TCR-beta assay. HLA restriction was mapped for shared crossreactive spike epitopes using patient-derived lymphoblastoid cell lines. The study assessed, at the TCR clonotype level, memory CD4+ T cell crossreactivity between SARS-CoV-2 and common cold coronavirus spike proteins. The research as a whole found: Significantly weaker SARS-CoV-2-driven expansion was shown by crossreactive clones than by monoreactive clones, consistent with antigenic imprinting. Small numbers of patients and of tested TCRs limited the study. Pre-pandemic and post-infection samples were not both contributed by any donor, so tracing of the source of pre-existing responses was limited. About 60% of donors had memory CD4+ clonotypes that crossrecognized SARS-CoV-2 and at least one common cold coronavirus spike. Because the crossreactivity analysis focused on spike protein, crossreactivity against other viral proteins was not assessed.

Receptor libraries were prepared by the immunoSEQ multiplex PCR assay. Turning to the authors' computational methods: During preprocessing, nonproductive sequences were removed, along with CDR3s that did not begin with C, did not end with F or W, or were shorter than 7 amino acids. Antigen-specific clonotypes were called with the MANAFEST web app on the basis of expansion relative to the reference and to other culture wells. To be counted as positive, a clone had to show significant expansion compared with the reference culture, at an FDR below 0.05, in 2 of 3 replicate wells. Positive clones also required significant expansion versus all other tandem wells and an odds ratio above 5. After three terminal residues were trimmed from each end, CDR3 homology was quantified as pairwise Levenshtein distance using the stringdist R package. In its TCRdb copy, this immuneACCESS table keeps in-frame sequences only and misses some clones. Where compared with another copy, unresolved V genes explain less than half of these, and the others have no known cause. D and trimming were read from the DNA, whereas the V and J calls and clone size are those reported in that table. Within this sample are 15,000 to 20,000 clones, with around 79% of them counted one time only. Roughly 30% of the sample comes from the top ten.

V and J lose 2 bases and 2 bases, and a span of 10 bases separates them. CDR3 length: 14 amino acids, cysteine to phenylalanine. The entry retains the CDR3 DNA only, 42 bases that are in frame from base 1. CDR1 and CDR2 are read off the germline V gene as KGHSH and LQKENI. The origin of this receptor is a human donor in good health. This sequence uses TRBV18 and TRBJ2-7; the D gene could be TRBD1 or TRBD2, each one agreeing over 6 bases. The specimen was CD4+ T cells from PBMCs, cultured in vitro. The bases are TGTGCCAGCTCACCAGCGGGACAACCCTACGAGCAGTACTTC. Translated, this gives CASSPAGQPYEQYF. Extended through the reference TRBV18 and TRBJ2-7 proteins, this CDR3 yields the full variable domain: NAGVMQNPRHLVRRRGQEARLRCSPMKGHSHVYWYRQLPEEGLKFMVYLQKENIIDESGMPKERFSAEFPKEGPSILRIQQVVRGDSAAYFCASSPAGQPYEQYFGPGTRLTVT.